The clone carrying this TCR beta chain was recorded a few times. Molecular barcoding with unique molecular identifiers was used for the TCRbeta library. TCRdb ran MiXCR on the PCR reads and lists one entry per CDR3 protein. The profile shows almost 400,000 distinct CDR3 sequences, about a fifth of them singletons. The CDR3 consists of 15 residues. Germline values: CDR1 SGHDT, CDR2 YYEEEE. Trimming cost V 0 bases and J 6 bases; bases outside gene matches: 5. This entry is derived from a study of T-cell reconstitution after alpha-beta-depleted transplantation in children. This specimen was PBMCs from the stem cell graft donor, taken from the stem cell graft. The chain joins TRBV5-6 to TRBJ2-1, with 8 bases identical to TRBD1. The TCR sequence derives from a human donor who donated a stem cell graft to a child with acute myeloid leukemia. As DNA, the CDR3 is TGTGCCAGCAGCTTGGGGACAGGGAAGGTCAATGAGCAGTTCTTC. This gives the protein CASSLGTGKVNEQFF.